Listed below are T cell receptor beta chains from one sample, sequenced in a study of monozygotic twins with cystic fibrosis. Profiled with immunoSEQ multiplex PCR; TCRdb holds only in-frame clones, not every one. Of 34,000 or so clones in the sample, 90% to 95% were seen once. Source material: blood. Every receptor here comes from a boy between 2 and 10 years old with cystic fibrosis. Both conserved end residues are part of each CDR3. A D gene is named only where the DNA matches it firmly. Some rows mark clone size as missing; the rest say once, few, many or name a class of expanded clone.

V,size,D,J,DNA,CDR3
TRBV27,.,.,TRBJ2-6,TGTGCCAGCAGTTTACGGGCCGGGGCCAACGTCCTGACTTTC,CASSLRAGANVLTF
TRBV2,few,.,TRBJ1-4,TGTGCCAGCAGCGGGCAGGCACGAGAAAAACTGTTTTTT,CASSGQAREKLFF
TRBV6-5,.,TRBD2,TRBJ2-7,TGTGCCAGCAGTTACTCGAGGACTAGCGGGGCCTACGAGCAGTACTTC,CASSYSRTSGAYEQYF
TRBV5-1,.,TRBD2,TRBJ2-1,TGCGCCAGCAGCTTGGAAGCGGGGGTGAACAATGAGCAGTTCTTC,CASSLEAGVNNEQFF
TRBV6-1,.,.,TRBJ1-4,TGTGCCAGCATGGGAGTTCTCGAAAAACTGTTTTTT,CASMGVLEKLFF
TRBV6-5,.,.,TRBJ1-2,TGTGCCAGCAGGGGGGACGGGCGAGTTGGCTACACCTTC,CASRGDGRVGYTF
TRBV7-3,.,.,TRBJ1-5,TGTGCCAGCAGCTTAACAGGGCAGCAGCCCCAGCATTTT,CASSLTGQQPQHF
TRBV27,.,TRBD1,TRBJ1-1,TGTGCCAGCAGTGCAGGGGGCATGGACACTGAAGCTTTCTTT,CASSAGGMDTEAFF
TRBV9,once,.,TRBJ2-1,TGTGCCAGCAGCGTAGAAGCGTGGAAGCCCTACAATGAGCAGTTCTTC,CASSVEAWKPYNEQFF
TRBV6-5,.,.,TRBJ1-4,TGTGCCAGCAGTTCATACAGGGAAGGGAAAATAGAAAAACTGTTTTTT,CASSSYREGKIEKLFF
TRBV6-4,few,.,TRBJ1-5,TGTGCCAGCAGTGATGGAACCTCTAATCAGCCCCAGCATTTT,CASSDGTSNQPQHF
TRBV7-8,.,.,TRBJ2-5,TGTGCCAGCAGTACCGGGCCCCTCAGCCGAGAGACCCAGTACTTC,CASSTGPLSRETQYF
TRBV9,.,.,TRBJ1-1,TGTGCCAGCAGCCCCCTTGGGGAAGTGAACACTGAAGCTTTCTTT,CASSPLGEVNTEAFF
TRBV5-6,.,.,TRBJ1-5,TGTGCCAGCAGCTTGGATGGCAATCAGCCCCAGCATTTT,CASSLDGNQPQHF
TRBV7-3,few,TRBD1,TRBJ2-1,TGTGCCAGCAGCCTGTCCGGGACAGACTACAATGAGCAGTTCTTC,CASSLSGTDYNEQFF
TRBV10-3,.,.,TRBJ2-5,TGTGCCATAACTAAGGGTAGGGGGGAGACCCAGTACTTC,CAITKGRGETQYF
TRBV27,.,.,TRBJ1-6,TGTGCCAGCAGTTGGGGGGAGGATTCACCCCTCCACTTT,CASSWGEDSPLHF
TRBV4-2,few,TRBD2,TRBJ2-7,TGTGCCAGCAGCCCCCAGGCGGGGGACCCCTACGAGCAGTACTTC,CASSPQAGDPYEQYF
TRBV2,.,.,TRBJ1-2,TGTGCCAGCAGTGAATGGAGCAGGGGCTATGGCTACACCTTC,CASSEWSRGYGYTF
TRBV6-5,.,.,TRBJ1-2,TGTGCCAGCAGCGCCTCCTGGGGCAGCGGCGGCTACACCTTC,CASSASWGSGGYTF
TRBV29-1,few,TRBD1,TRBJ2-4,TGCAGCGTTGGGTCTTCCACAGGGGAAAACATTCAGTACTTC,CSVGSSTGENIQYF
TRBV2,.,TRBD2,TRBJ2-5,TGTGCCAGCAGTGGGCTAGCGGGGGCCCAAGAGACCCAGTACTTC,CASSGLAGAQETQYF
TRBV6-1,once,.,TRBJ2-7,TGTGCCAGCAGAAGAGACAGGCGGAGCACCTACGAGCAGTACTTC,CASRRDRRSTYEQYF
TRBV5-1,.,.,TRBJ1-2,TGCGCCAGCAGCTTTGGTGGGGACAACTATGGCTACACCTTC,CASSFGGDNYGYTF
TRBV19,.,.,TRBJ1-1,TGTGCCAGTAGTTGGGGGGGGCGCACTGAAGCTTTCTTT,CASSWGGRTEAFF
TRBV7-2,.,.,TRBJ2-5,TGTGCCAGCAGCTTAACCGAGACCCAGTACTTC,CASSLTETQYF
TRBV7-9,.,.,TRBJ1-4,TGTGCCAGCGGGTCGAGGGGGATAGGGGAAAAACTGTTTTTT,CASGSRGIGEKLFF
TRBV5-1,.,.,TRBJ2-3,TGCGCCAGCAGCTTGGAACGGGAATCTGTAACAGATACGCAGTATTTT,CASSLERESVTDTQYF
TRBV2,.,.,TRBJ1-2,TGTGCCAGCAAAGAAGGCAGGGACTATGGCTACACCTTC,CASKEGRDYGYTF
TRBV2,few,.,TRBJ1-2,TGTGCCAGCAGTGGGAGAAACGGCTATGGCTACACCTTC,CASSGRNGYGYTF
TRBV15,.,.,TRBJ1-1,TGTGCCACCAGCAGACCCGACGGAGGGATCACTGAAGCTTTCTTT,CATSRPDGGITEAFF
TRBV6-5,few,.,TRBJ2-5,TGTGCCAGCAAAGGCAAGACCCAGTACTTC,CASKGKTQYF
TRBV7-2,.,.,TRBJ2-1,TGTGCCAGCAGCTTGTCCGATCCCAATGAGCAGTTCTTC,CASSLSDPNEQFF
TRBV6-5,.,.,TRBJ2-2,TGTGCCAGCAGTTATAGACGGCTTGGGGAGCTGTTTTTT,CASSYRRLGELFF
TRBV2,.,.,TRBJ1-1,TGTGCCAGCAGGACCGGTGTTGACACTGAAGCTTTCTTT,CASRTGVDTEAFF
TRBV29-1,.,TRBD1,TRBJ1-2,TGCAGCGTTGAAGAAATTACGGGACAGGGACCCTATGGCTACACCTTC,CSVEEITGQGPYGYTF
TRBV11-3,.,.,TRBJ2-2,TGTGCCAGTTTTCGTGAGGGCACCGGGGAGCTGTTTTTT,CASFREGTGELFF
TRBV14,.,.,TRBJ2-3,TGTGCCAGCAGCCAAGGAATTGTCCAAGATACGCAGTATTTT,CASSQGIVQDTQYF
TRBV4-2,.,.,TRBJ1-4,TGTGCCAGCAGCCAAGAAGTCGGTGTTAATGAAAAACTGTTTTTT,CASSQEVGVNEKLFF
TRBV10-2,.,.,TRBJ2-3,TGCGCCAGCAGTGAGTCGAAGTGGCAGCCCACAGATACGCAGTATTTT,CASSESKWQPTDTQYF